These T cell receptor beta chains were read from a single sample in a study of blood T cell repertoires in COVID-19. Data came from immunoSEQ multiplex PCR; TCRdb stores just in-frame clones and leaves some out. The sample shows more than 200,000 clones, around 89% of them seen only once. Material for sequencing was peripheral blood. These TCRs come from a man aged 25 to 40 with COVID-19, enrolled during active disease. Both conserved end residues are part of each CDR3. The D gene is left open where the match is weak. Where a row states a size, it is once, few, many or the class of an expanded clone; other rows omit it.

v_call	j_call	clone_size	d_call	cdr3_nt	cdr3_aa
TRBV21-1	TRBJ1-6	-	-	TGTGCCAGCAATCGGCAGGGAGGGGATGGTAATTCACCCCTCCACTTT	CASNRQGGDGNSPLHF
TRBV28	TRBJ2-7	-	TRBD1	TGTGCCAGCGGAATAGACAGGGGCGAGCAGTACTTC	CASGIDRGEQYF
TRBV6-2/TRBV6-3	TRBJ1-1	-	TRBD1	TGTGCCAGCAGTTACGCCGGGACAGGGGGCGGGATTGAAGCTTTCTTT	CASSYAGTGGGIEAFF
TRBV12-3/TRBV12-4	TRBJ1-5	-	-	TGTGCTAGCTTACCGGCGCGGAATCAGCCCCAGCATTTT	CASLPARNQPQHF
TRBV6-6	TRBJ1-5	once	TRBD1	TGTGCCAGCAGTCCGGTGGGGACAGGCTTCGATCGCAATCAGCCCCAGCATTTT	CASSPVGTGFDRNQPQHF
TRBV28	TRBJ2-2	-	TRBD2	TGTGCCAGCAGGACCTCCGGACTAGCGGGAACGTTCGGGGAGCTGTTTTTT	CASRTSGLAGTFGELFF
TRBV29-1	TRBJ1-1	-	-	TGCAGCGTTTTGGGCAGGGTGAACACTGAAGCTTTCTTT	CSVLGRVNTEAFF
TRBV28	TRBJ2-7	-	TRBD2	TGTGCCAGCAGTCTGACCCGGGAGGGCCCGGAAGGGCGGGCGCAGTACTTC	CASSLTREGPEGRAQYF
TRBV18	TRBJ1-4	-	TRBD1	TGTGCCAGCTCCCTGACAGGGGGCGGCTCTAATGAAAAACTGTTTTTT	CASSLTGGGSNEKLFF
TRBV2	TRBJ1-2	-	-	TGTGCCAGCATAGGCAGGCGTGACTATGGCTACACCTTC	CASIGRRDYGYTF
TRBV19	TRBJ1-4	-	-	TGTGCCAGTAGTATATACTGGGAGCCCAATGAAAAACTGTTTTTT	CASSIYWEPNEKLFF
TRBV28	TRBJ2-7	-	TRBD2	TGTGCCAGCAGTGCTAGCGGAAGCTCCTACGAGCAGTACTTC	CASSASGSSYEQYF
TRBV27	TRBJ2-7	few	-	TGTGCCAGCAGTCCGGGACTGTACTACGAGCAGTACTTC	CASSPGLYYEQYF
TRBV6-2/TRBV6-3	TRBJ1-1	-	TRBD1	TGTGCCAGCAGTTACAAACAGGGGGCAAGTGACACTGAAGCTTTCTTT	CASSYKQGASDTEAFF
TRBV18	TRBJ2-7	-	TRBD1	TGTGCCAGCTCACTGGGACAGGGCGACTACGAGCAGTACTTC	CASSLGQGDYEQYF
TRBV5-6	TRBJ1-1	-	-	TGTGCCAGCAGCTTGGCAGGTCGAGACACTGAAGCTTTCTTT	CASSLAGRDTEAFF
TRBV18	TRBJ1-2	-	-	TGTGCCAGCTCACCTAGTGAGGACTATGGCTACACCTTC	CASSPSEDYGYTF
TRBV28	TRBJ2-2	-	TRBD2	TGTGCCAGCAGTTATCCTGGGGACGCGGGAGCCGGGGAGCTGTTTTTT	CASSYPGDAGAGELFF
TRBV9	TRBJ1-4	-	TRBD1	TGTGCCAGCAGCGGGGCCGGGACAGGGGATGAAAAACTGTTTTTT	CASSGAGTGDEKLFF
TRBV15	TRBJ2-7	-	TRBD2	TGTGCCACCAGCAGAGATGTCACTAGCGCGATCCCCTACGAGCAGTACTTC	CATSRDVTSAIPYEQYF
TRBV5-1	TRBJ1-6	-	-	TGCGCCAGCAGCACTGCGGGTGGCTCACCCCTCCACTTT	CASSTAGGSPLHF
TRBV19	TRBJ1-1	-	-	TGTGCCAGTAGTATAGCCGGGACAAAGAACACTGAAGCTTTCTTT	CASSIAGTKNTEAFF
TRBV4-2	TRBJ1-4	-	TRBD1	TGTGCCAGCAGCCAGGTGACCGGGACAGGGGATGAAAAACTGTTTTTT	CASSQVTGTGDEKLFF
TRBV6-5	TRBJ2-7	-	TRBD2	TGTGCCAGCAGTTACAGTAGCGGGAGTCCCTACGAGCAGTACTTC	CASSYSSGSPYEQYF
TRBV7-2	TRBJ1-6	-	TRBD1	TGTGCCAGCAGCTCGGGACAGAGTCATTCACCCCTCCACTTT	CASSSGQSHSPLHF
TRBV18	TRBJ2-3	-	TRBD2	TGTGCCAGCTCAACAACTAGCGGGGGGGCCGGTGGCACAGATACGCAGTATTTT	CASSTTSGGAGGTDTQYF
TRBV7-2	TRBJ2-1	-	TRBD2	TGTGCCAGCAGCTCCCCGAGGCTAGCGGGAGATGAGCAGTTCTTC	CASSSPRLAGDEQFF
TRBV11-3	TRBJ2-7	-	TRBD2	TGTGCCAGCAGCGTCGGCCGGGGGGTCGGCGAGCAGTACTTC	CASSVGRGVGEQYF
TRBV19	TRBJ2-5	-	-	TGTGCCAGTAGTATAGGAGGGGGTCTCCAAGAGACCCAGTACTTC	CASSIGGGLQETQYF
TRBV25-1	TRBJ2-7	-	TRBD2	TGTGCCAGCAGTCTAGGCGGGGGAAACGAGCAGTACTTC	CASSLGGGNEQYF
TRBV19	TRBJ1-6	-	-	TGTGCCAGTACCGGATCGGCTAGCTCCTATAATTCACCCCTCCACTTT	CASTGSASSYNSPLHF
TRBV27	TRBJ1-4	-	TRBD1	TGTGCCAGCAGAGAGGGACAGGGATTCGTGGGACTGTTTTTT	CASREGQGFVGLFF
TRBV7-8	TRBJ2-7	-	-	TGTGCCAGCAGCCCGTCGACAGGCAACCCCTCCTACGAGCAGTACTTC	CASSPSTGNPSYEQYF
TRBV6-5	TRBJ1-2	-	-	TGTGCCAGCAGTTATTCTAACACAGGGAGTCGGTATGGCTACACCTTC	CASSYSNTGSRYGYTF
TRBV29-1	TRBJ1-2	-	-	TGCAGCGCCCAGCGGGACCGTAACTATGGCTACACCTTC	CSAQRDRNYGYTF
TRBV7-9	TRBJ2-5	-	-	TGTGCCAGCAGATGGCAGGGGTGGGAGACCCAGTACTTC	CASRWQGWETQYF
TRBV19	TRBJ2-7	-	TRBD1	TGTGCCAGTAGTATAGCGGGACAGGGGCACTACGAGCAGTACTTC	CASSIAGQGHYEQYF
TRBV19	TRBJ2-7	-	TRBD1	TGTGCCAGTAGTTTCGGGACGAGGGGGCTCTACGAGCAGTACTTC	CASSFGTRGLYEQYF
TRBV7-9	TRBJ2-1	-	-	TGTGCCAGCAGCTTAGCCGCTAGTGGCGGCGGCGATGAGCAGTTCTTC	CASSLAASGGGDEQFF
TRBV13	TRBJ2-5	-	TRBD2	TGTGCCAGCAGCTTTAGACTAGCGGGGGTCCAAGAGACCCAGTACTTC	CASSFRLAGVQETQYF
TRBV7-2	TRBJ1-3	-	TRBD1	TGTGCCAGCAGCTTAGGGGTGACAGGGGCCGGAAACACCATATATTTT	CASSLGVTGAGNTIYF
TRBV3-1/TRBV3-2	TRBJ2-1	-	TRBD2	TGTGCCAGCAGCCGAACCGGGACTAGCGGGACCTCTTACAATGAGCAGTTCTTC	CASSRTGTSGTSYNEQFF
TRBV6-1	TRBJ2-7	-	TRBD1	TGTGCCAGCAGTGAAACCGGGACAGGGTACGAGCAGTACTTC	CASSETGTGYEQYF
TRBV4-1	TRBJ2-3	-	-	TGCGCCAGCAGCCAAGGGGCGGGGACAGATACGCAGTATTTT	CASSQGAGTDTQYF
TRBV3-1/TRBV3-2	TRBJ2-3	-	TRBD2	TGTGCCAGCAGCCAGAGCGGGGGATCAGATACGCAGTATTTT	CASSQSGGSDTQYF
TRBV7-3	TRBJ2-1	-	TRBD1	TGTGCCAGCAGCCTAGACAGGGGGCAATACAATGAGCAGTTCTTC	CASSLDRGQYNEQFF
TRBV14	TRBJ2-7	-	TRBD1	TGTGCCAGCAGCCGCCCCGGTGGACAGGGATTTTCCTACGAGCAGTACTTC	CASSRPGGQGFSYEQYF